This is a list of T cell receptor beta chains from one sample in a study of blood T cell repertoires in COVID-19. The table came from immunoSEQ multiplex PCR; TCRdb's copy has only in-frame clones and leaves some out. The table has about 140,000 clones, approximately 84% seen once. Sequencing was performed on PBMCs or T cells enriched from blood (not recorded which). These receptors were taken from a man aged 35 to 55 with acute COVID-19. The CDR3 runs from the conserved cysteine through the conserved F or W. D genes are given only for firm matches. The size field is filled for only some rows; it gives once, few, many or a size class.

j_call v_call d_call clone_size cdr3_nt cdr3_aa
TRBJ1-2 TRBV18 . . TGTGCCAGCTCACCAGAAAGGAGAGGAGGGTACTACACCTTC CASSPERRGGYYTF
TRBJ1-3 TRBV7-9 . once TGTGCCAGCAGCTTGCCGGGGAACTCTGGAAACACCATATATTTT CASSLPGNSGNTIYF
TRBJ2-2 TRBV7-9 . . TGTGCCAGCAGCTTACCGGCAGAGGGAGGCACCGGGGAGCTGTTTTTT CASSLPAEGGTGELFF
TRBJ2-7 TRBV19 . . TGTGCCAGTAGTATAGGCAGAACAAGCTCCTACGAGCAGTACTTC CASSIGRTSSYEQYF
TRBJ1-5 TRBV7-9 . . TGTGCCAGCAGCTTACAGGATCAGCCCCAGCATTTT CASSLQDQPQHF
TRBJ1-1 TRBV4-3 . . TGCGCCAGCAGCCAAGGGTGGGCCGTGAACACTGAAGCTTTCTTT CASSQGWAVNTEAFF
TRBJ2-5 TRBV5-4 . . TGTGCCAGCAGCTTGGTACAGCTCCAAGAGACCCAGTACTTC CASSLVQLQETQYF
TRBJ2-1 TRBV6-2/TRBV6-3 TRBD2 . TGTGCCAGCAGTTACTCGGAGCGGGAGTTCGGTGAGCAGTTCTTC CASSYSEREFGEQFF
TRBJ2-1 TRBV7-2 TRBD2 few TGTGCCAGCAGCTCGCTAGCGGGGGGAGGGGAGCAGTTCTTC CASSSLAGGGEQFF
TRBJ1-4 TRBV10-3 TRBD1 . TGTGCCATCAGTGAGACAGGGGGATCGGAAAAACTGTTTTTT CAISETGGSEKLFF
TRBJ1-5 TRBV5-1 TRBD1 . TGCGCCAGCAGCCCGGAACCGGGACAGGGTTTTCAGCCCCAGCATTTT CASSPEPGQGFQPQHF
TRBJ1-2 TRBV10-2 . . TGCGCCAGCAGTGACCTCCCGCGAAACTATGGCTACACCTTC CASSDLPRNYGYTF
TRBJ1-4 TRBV19 . . TGTGCCAGTAGTATAAACGGTTTTGAAAAACTGTTTTTT CASSINGFEKLFF
TRBJ2-3 TRBV27 . once TGTGCCAGCAGTTTGAGATTTAATACAGATACGCAGTATTTT CASSLRFNTDTQYF
TRBJ2-5 TRBV3-1/TRBV3-2 . . TGTGCCAGCAGCCAAGATATAGACAGTCAAGAGACCCAGTACTTC CASSQDIDSQETQYF
TRBJ2-3 TRBV24-1 . few TGTGCCACCAGTGGCGGGCCCCTGAGGGATACGCAGTATTTT CATSGGPLRDTQYF
TRBJ2-3 TRBV7-2 TRBD2 . TGTGCCAGCAGCTTATCAAGCGGGAGTAAGGCAGATACGCAGTATTTT CASSLSSGSKADTQYF
TRBJ2-7 TRBV9 . . TGTGCCAGCAGCGCAAACTTGGGGACTCCGGCCGGCGAGCAGTACTTC CASSANLGTPAGEQYF
TRBJ2-7 TRBV28 . . TGTGCCAGCAGTCCCCCCAGCAGGCACTACGAGCAGTACTTC CASSPPSRHYEQYF
TRBJ2-7 TRBV29-1 . once TGCAGCGTCCGTGCAGGGGACCCGCGCCCCTACGAGCAGTACTTC CSVRAGDPRPYEQYF
TRBJ1-5 TRBV21-1 . few TGTGCCAGCACCCTAATGGGGACAGGGGCCCGTCCTTATAGCAATCAGCCCCAGCATTTT CASTLMGTGARPYSNQPQHF
TRBJ1-1 TRBV5-4 . . TGTGCCAGCAGCTTTCACGGGGGAAACACTGAAGCTTTCTTT CASSFHGGNTEAFF
TRBJ2-5 TRBV11-2 . . TGTGCCAGCAGCTTGAGGTACCAAGAGACCCAGTACTTC CASSLRYQETQYF
TRBJ1-5 TRBV20-1 TRBD1 . TGCAGTGCTAGTCTATCAATAGTGGGCGGACAGGGCAACCAGCCCCAGCATTTT CSASLSIVGGQGNQPQHF
TRBJ2-5 TRBV5-1 TRBD1 once TGCGCCAGCAGCTTGGGACAGGGTCTGGAGACCCAGTACTTC CASSLGQGLETQYF
TRBJ1-2 TRBV28 . . TGTGCCAGCGGTGAACTACCCGAAGATGGCTACACCTTC CASGELPEDGYTF
TRBJ1-3 TRBV15 . . TGTGCCACCAGCAGAGCGTTGAGAGGGTCTGGAAACACCATATATTTT CATSRALRGSGNTIYF
TRBJ2-5 TRBV7-7 . . TGTGCCAGCAGCTTAGCGGGAGGTAATCAGGAGACCCAGTACTTC CASSLAGGNQETQYF
TRBJ2-7 TRBV6-4 . . TGTGCCAGCGCCTCGGGGGGGGACAGCTCCTACGAGCAGTACTTC CASASGGDSSYEQYF
TRBJ1-2 TRBV3-1/TRBV3-2 . . TGTGCCAGCAGTACTCCAGGGGTAGGACGGGGCTACACCTTC CASSTPGVGRGYTF
TRBJ2-1 TRBV14 TRBD2 . TGTGCCAGCAGCCAAGTGGGTAGCGGGAGAGGTTCCCCCAATGAGCAGTTCTTC CASSQVGSGRGSPNEQFF
TRBJ1-1 TRBV3-1/TRBV3-2 . . TGTGCCAGCAGCCCCCCTCGAGTCACCCACACTGAAGCTTTCTTT CASSPPRVTHTEAFF
TRBJ1-1 TRBV7-4 . . TGTGCCAGCAGCCGGGGGAACACTGAAGCTTTCTTT CASSRGNTEAFF
TRBJ2-5 TRBV7-9 . . TGTGCCAGCAGCTTAATGCAGGGTATAGGAGAGACCCAGTACTTC CASSLMQGIGETQYF
TRBJ1-2 TRBV30 . . TGTGCCTGGAGTATACTCGAGGTCGGCGTCTATGGCTACACCTTC CAWSILEVGVYGYTF
TRBJ1-4 TRBV24-1 TRBD1 once TGTGCCACCTCACCCGGGACAGGGTGGAAACTGTTTTTT CATSPGTGWKLFF
TRBJ2-1 TRBV5-1 . . TGCGCCAGCAGCTTGGGGTCCAGAAACAATGAGCAGTTCTTC CASSLGSRNNEQFF
TRBJ1-6 TRBV27 . . TGTGCCAGCAGTTACAGGGAGAGCTCCTATAATTCACCCCTCCACTTT CASSYRESSYNSPLHF
TRBJ2-5 TRBV5-1 TRBD2 once TGCGCCAGCAGCTTGGGGGCTAGCGGGGATCAAGAGACCCAGTACTTC CASSLGASGDQETQYF
TRBJ2-1 TRBV6-5 TRBD1 once TGTGCCAGCAGTAAAAGGGACAGGGGGCATGAGCAGTTCTTC CASSKRDRGHEQFF
TRBJ2-7 TRBV6-4 TRBD1 . TGTGCCAGCAGTCACATAGCGACAGGGAAGGTAGTCCCCTACGAGCAGTACTTC CASSHIATGKVVPYEQYF
TRBJ2-2 TRBV15 . . TGTGCCACCAGCGCATTGAGGAGAATCGCGAACACCGGGGAGCTGTTTTTT CATSALRRIANTGELFF
TRBJ1-2 TRBV27 . . TGTGCCAGCAGTTTAAGGGGAAATGGCTACACCTTC CASSLRGNGYTF
TRBJ2-7 TRBV4-2 . . TGTGCCAGCAGCCAGGACGGGGCCTACGAGCAGTACTTC CASSQDGAYEQYF
TRBJ1-5 TRBV6-5 . . TGTGCCAGCAGTTACTCCGTAGATCAGCCCCAGCATTTT CASSYSVDQPQHF
TRBJ2-2 TRBV28 TRBD2 . TGTGCCAGCAGTCCCCCGGGGGGTATCGGGCTCGGGGAGCTGTTTTTT CASSPPGGIGLGELFF
TRBJ2-1 TRBV7-2 . . TGTGCCAGCAGCTCGGACGGCGGAGGGGATGAGCAGTTCTTC CASSSDGGGDEQFF
TRBJ2-1 TRBV7-2 . . TGTGCCAGCAGCTATACATACAATGAGCAGTTCTTC CASSYTYNEQFF
TRBJ2-5 TRBV9 TRBD1 . TGTGCCAGCAGCGTGAGCGGACAGGAGGAAGGGACCCAGTACTTC CASSVSGQEEGTQYF
TRBJ1-2 TRBV27 . . TGTGCCAGCAGTCTATCGGACAGCTACTATGGCTACACCTTC CASSLSDSYYGYTF
TRBJ2-2 TRBV29-1 TRBD1 . TGCAGCGTTGCCCATGCCGGGGGACAGGGGGCTGCCGGGGAGCTGTTTTTT CSVAHAGGQGAAGELFF
TRBJ1-4 TRBV4-1 . . TGCGCCAGCAGCCAAGATTTTGGGCAGGGTGGGCCTAATGAAAAACTGTTTTTT CASSQDFGQGGPNEKLFF
TRBJ1-5 TRBV24-1 . once TGTGCCACCAGGCAGGACAACAATCAGCCCCAGCATTTT CATRQDNNQPQHF
TRBJ2-2 TRBV27 TRBD2 . TGTGCCAGCAGTTTCGGGGGGGCCCGGACCGGGGAGCTGTTTTTT CASSFGGARTGELFF
TRBJ1-2 TRBV10-3 TRBD1 few TGTGCCATCAGTGATGGGACAGGGTATGGCTACACCTTC CAISDGTGYGYTF
TRBJ2-5 TRBV3-1/TRBV3-2 TRBD2 few TGTGCCAGCAGCCAAGAAGCCCTAGCGGGGGCCCGCGAGGGGACCCAGTACTTC CASSQEALAGAREGTQYF
TRBJ2-2 TRBV29-1 TRBD1 . TGCAGCGTCGGACAGGGTATGAACACCGGGGAGCTGTTTTTT CSVGQGMNTGELFF
TRBJ2-7 TRBV19 TRBD2 . TGTGCCAGTAGGGCAATAGCGGGAGAAACCTACGAGCAGTACTTC CASRAIAGETYEQYF
TRBJ1-4 TRBV3-1/TRBV3-2 . . TGTGCCAGCAGCCAGGGACCAGGGGATGAAAAACTGTTTTTT CASSQGPGDEKLFF